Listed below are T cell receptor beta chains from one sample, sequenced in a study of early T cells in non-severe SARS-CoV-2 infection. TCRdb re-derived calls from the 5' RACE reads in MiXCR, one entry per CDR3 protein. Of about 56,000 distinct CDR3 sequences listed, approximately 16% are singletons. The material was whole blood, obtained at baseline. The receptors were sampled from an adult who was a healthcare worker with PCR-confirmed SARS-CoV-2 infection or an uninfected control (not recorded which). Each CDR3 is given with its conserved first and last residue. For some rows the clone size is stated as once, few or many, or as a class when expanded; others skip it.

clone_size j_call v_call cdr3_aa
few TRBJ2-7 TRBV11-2 CASRTLQGHEQYF
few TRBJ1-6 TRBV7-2 CASRDSQNSPLHF
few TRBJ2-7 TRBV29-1 CSAGGAYEQYF
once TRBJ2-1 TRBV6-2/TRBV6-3 CASSPLRTSGSDEQFF
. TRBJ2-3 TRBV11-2 CASSNMLEVTQYF
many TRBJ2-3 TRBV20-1 CSAPTRGDTQYF
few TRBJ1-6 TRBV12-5 CARNRDRDCSPLHF
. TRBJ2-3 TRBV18 CASSQSVPGLAGEDTQYF
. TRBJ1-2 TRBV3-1 CASSHSGQPLYGYTF
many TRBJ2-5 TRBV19 CASTQEGARDAWYQETQYF
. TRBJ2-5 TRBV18 CASSALGGGETQYF
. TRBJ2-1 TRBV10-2 CASTGLLDNEQFF
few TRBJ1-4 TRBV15 CATSSPGGGGAGYEKLFF
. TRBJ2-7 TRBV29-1 CSVVGDNDGQYF